A single sample gave rise to the 31 T cell receptor beta chains below, sequenced in a study of blood T cell repertoires in COVID-19. TCRdb keeps only in-frame clones here, not all; method: immunoSEQ multiplex PCR. Of over 250,000 clones in the sample, 89% are singletons; the top ten hold around 2.1%. Sequencing used peripheral blood. The receptors were gathered from a man aged 50 to 60 with acute or convalescent COVID-19.

The genes are TRBV21-1 and TRBJ2-3; the table gives TRBD1 as D, unverified against the DNA. TRBV21-1 is listed as a pseudogene. The CDR3 is 17 residues long. The CDR3 is CASSKVAGQGGPDTQYF. In DNA, the CDR3 is TGTGCCAGCAGCAAAGTGGCGGGACAGGGTGGTCCAGATACGCAGTATTTT.

The CDR3 protein is CASSLGTGVRETQYF. CDR3 coding DNA: TGTGCCAGCAGCTTAGGGACAGGGGTTCGAGAGACCCAGTACTTC. The V and J genes are TRBV7-9 and TRBJ2-5, with TRBD1 identical over 9 bases. The germline CDR1 and CDR2 sequences are SEHNR and FQNEAQ (reference sequence). The junction had 4 bases not matched to a gene; V was cut back by 1 base and J by 4 bases. This CDR3 spans 15 amino acids.

J is TRBJ2-3 and V is TRBV4-2; 8 bases are shared with TRBD2. There are 18 residues in the CDR3. In germline, CDR1 is LGHNA, CDR2 YNFKEQ. Losses at the gene ends were 0 bases for V and 2 bases for J; bases not matched to a gene: 10. DNA of the CDR3: TGTGCCAGCAGCCAAGAGGTCCAGCGGGGGACTTACACAGATACGCAGTATTTT. As protein: CASSQEVQRGTYTDTQYF.

The rearrangement uses TRBV11-2 and TRBJ2-7, with TRBD1 matching over 10 bases. CDR3 length: 14 residues. The germline CDR1 and CDR2 sequences are SGHAT and FQNNGV. V dropped 4 bases and J dropped 4; count of bases not matched to a gene: 4. Here the CDR3 DNA reads TGTGCCAGCAGCTGGGACAGGGGAGTTTACGAGCAGTACTTC. Encoded protein: CASSWDRGVYEQYF.

The genes are TRBV5-1 and TRBJ1-1; no reliable D call. This CDR3 region has 16 residues. Germline V gene lookup returns CDR1 SGHRS and CDR2 YFSETQ. V dropped 3 bases and J dropped 1 base, with 16 bases sitting between them. CDR3 loop: CASSSSPWGENTEAFF. For the CDR3, the DNA is TGCGCCAGCAGCTCCAGTCCGTGGGGAGAGAACACTGAAGCTTTCTTT.

The chain couples TRBV4-1 to TRBJ2-2; TRBD1 matches 8 bases. J was trimmed by 6 bases and V by 1 base; bases with no gene match: 16. The CDR3 spans 19 residues. The V gene's germline CDR1 is MGHRA and CDR2 YSYEKL. The CDR3 loop is CASSQVVVRLDRDSGELFF. As DNA, the CDR3 is TGCGCCAGCAGCCAAGTCGTGGTACGTCTGGACAGGGATTCCGGGGAGCTGTTTTTT.

The chain employs TRBV11-2 and TRBJ2-4; 9 bases match TRBD1. Germline values: CDR1 SGHAT, CDR2 FQNNGV. The CDR3 runs 15 residues. J lost 7 bases, V lost 4 bases, and 8 bases had no gene match. The CDR3 DNA reads as TGTGCCAGCAGCTACAGGGGACAGGGCATTAACATTCAGTACTTC. The encoded protein is CASSYRGQGINIQYF. Filled out from reference TRBV11-2 and TRBJ2-4, the complete variable domain reads EAGVAQSPRYKIIEKRQSVAFWCNPISGHATLYWYQQILGQGPKLLIQFQNNGVVDDSQLPKDRFSAERLKGVDSTLKIQPAKLEDSAVYLCASSYRGQGINIQYFGAGTRLSVL.

This clone was observed a few times. The genes are TRBV18 and TRBJ2-7; the D gene is possibly TRBD1 (5 bases). V lost 0 bases and J 5 bases, leaving 14 bases between the germline ends. The CDR3 spans 15 residues. Germline V gives CDR1 KGHSH, CDR2 LQKENI. The CDR3 DNA reads TGTGCCAGCTCACCACCGGGAAGGGGAACCGACGAGCAGTACTTC. Translation: CASSPPGRGTDEQYF.

The V and J genes are TRBV7-9 and TRBJ1-1; TRBD1 aligns across 8 bases. This CDR3 is 13 amino acids long. Germline V gene lookup returns CDR1 SEHNR and CDR2 FQNEAQ (reference sequence). With V trimmed by 9 bases and J by 5 bases, 8 bases remained unmatched. The CDR3 DNA follows: TGTGCCAGTCAGGGGGCTTTGGGTACTGAAGCTTTCTTT. Its protein is CASQGALGTEAFF.

The rearrangement uses TRBV5-1 and TRBJ2-3, with TRBD1 as a possible D gene (6 bases). CDR3 length: 15 amino acids. Germline assignment: CDR1 SGHRS and CDR2 YFSETQ. Trimming took 0 bases from V and 5 from J, leaving 13 bases between them. The CDR3 sequence: CASSLGDTRRDTQYF. DNA for the CDR3: TGCGCCAGCAGCTTGGGGGACACCCGTCGAGATACGCAGTATTTT.

The chain employs TRBV7-9 and TRBJ1-1; D not resolved. CDR3 length: 13 amino acids. Looked up from germline, CDR1 is SEHNR and CDR2 is FQNEAQ (reference sequence). Trimming stripped 6 bases from V and 0 bases from J, with 8 bases between. The CDR3 nucleotides read TGTGCCAGCAGTGTAACAGTGAACACTGAAGCTTTCTTT. Its translation: CASSVTVNTEAFF.

This chain joins TRBV27 and TRBJ2-2, with D possibly TRBD1 on 6 matching bases. Trimming removed 0 bases from V and 2 bases from J, with 10 bases in between. Germline assignment: CDR1 MNHEY and CDR2 SMNVEV (reference sequence). The CDR3 sequence is 16 residues long. CDR3 protein: CASSLSRTDNTGELFF. The CDR3 nucleotides are TGTGCCAGCAGTTTATCGAGGACAGATAACACCGGGGAGCTGTTTTTT.

The chain couples TRBV2 to TRBJ2-7; 11 bases line up with TRBD1. Germline CDR1 SNHLY, CDR2 FYNNEI. V shed 10 bases and J 7 bases; nucleotides not matched to a gene: 9. This CDR3 region has 13 residues. The CDR3: CAITLRDRGEQYF. Here the CDR3 DNA reads TGTGCCATCACTCTCCGGGACAGGGGGGAGCAGTACTTC.

The CDR3 bases are TGTGCCAGCAGCGTAGGAGGGGGGGGCTATGGCTACACCTTC. This sequence encodes CASSVGGGGYGYTF. V gene TRBV9 combines with J gene TRBJ1-2; tentative D call: TRBD1 (6 bases). Germline assignment: CDR1 SGDLS and CDR2 YYNGEE. Trimming cost V 0 bases and J 4 bases, with 10 bases left between them. This CDR3 region has 14 residues.

This clone showed up just once. The V and J genes are TRBV4-1 and TRBJ2-3; perhaps TRBD1 as D (5 bases). Germline V CDR1 and CDR2: MGHRA, YSYEKL. CDR3 length: 13 residues. Trimming removed 6 bases from V and 3 bases from J, with 10 bases in between. Written as DNA, the CDR3 is TGCGCCAGCAGACAGGAAGGGACAGATACGCAGTATTTT. Protein product: CASRQEGTDTQYF.

V is TRBV5-4 and J is TRBJ2-3; possible D gene TRBD2, 5 bases. In germline, CDR1 is SGHNT, CDR2 YYREEE (reference sequence). This CDR3 is built from 15 residues. V was cut by 2 bases and J by 0 bases, with 10 bases left in between. Here the CDR3 DNA reads TGTGCCAGCAGCTTACAAGCGGCCAGCACAGATACGCAGTATTTT. Translation: CASSLQAASTDTQYF. The full variable domain, its missing parts supplied by reference TRBV5-4 and TRBJ2-3, is ETGVTQSPTHLIKTRGQQVTLRCSSQSGHNTVSWYQQALGQGPQFIFQYYREEENGRGNFPPRFSGLQFPNYSSELNVNALELDDSALYLCASSLQAASTDTQYFGPGTRLTVL.

V gene TRBV3-1 (or the pseudogene TRBV3-2) combines with J gene TRBJ1-2; possibly TRBD1 for D (5 bases). The CDR3 is made up of 15 amino acids. Germline lookup yields CDR1 LGHDT and CDR2 YNNKEL (reference sequence). Deletions cut 6 bases from V and 1 base from J, with 15 bases between. CDR3 in DNA: TGTGCCAGCAGTCCGAGGGAGGGACTTAACTATGGCTACACCTTC. Translation: CASSPREGLNYGYTF.

The chain has TRBV6-5 and TRBJ1-5; D may be TRBD1 (5 bases). Trimming left V 6 bases short and J 9 bases short, with 12 bases between. The CDR3 contains 12 residues. CDR1 is MNHEY and CDR2 is SVGAGI in the germline V gene. Written as DNA, the CDR3 is TGTGCCAGCAGCGACCCCGGGGGGCCCCAGCATTTT. Translating it yields CASSDPGGPQHF.

The chain couples TRBV25-1 to TRBJ2-4, with 9 nucleotides matching TRBD1. V lost 3 bases and J lost 9; bases outside the gene matches: 9. Germline loops: CDR1 MGHDK, CDR2 SYGVNS. CDR3 length: 15 residues. The CDR3 DNA is TGTGCCAGCAGTGATGTGAACAGGGGGCTTGGCATTCAGTACTTC. Residues: CASSDVNRGLGIQYF. Variable domain in full (rest from reference TRBV25-1 and TRBJ2-4): EADIYQTPRYLVIGTGKKITLECSQTMGHDKMYWYQQDPGMELHLIHYSYGVNSTEKGDLSSESTVSRIRTEHFPLTLESARPSHTSQYLCASSDVNRGLGIQYFGAGTRLSVL.

The chain links TRBV15 to TRBJ2-5, with TRBD2 identical over 7 bases. Germline CDR1 and CDR2: LNHNV and YYDKDF (reference sequence). J lost 3 bases, V lost 0 bases, and 4 bases had no gene match. CDR3 size: 15 residues. CDR3 sequence: CATSREAGLEETQYF. Written as DNA, the CDR3 is TGTGCCACCAGCAGAGAGGCAGGACTAGAAGAGACCCAGTACTTC.

The gene calls are TRBV5-1 and TRBJ2-1; 11 bases map to TRBD1. J was trimmed by 7 bases and V by 5 bases; bases with no gene match: 5. The CDR3 runs 14 residues. Per the germline V gene, CDR1 is SGHRS and CDR2 is YFSETQ. In DNA form, the CDR3 reads TGCGCCAGCAGGTCCGGGACAGGGGGTAATGAGCAGTTCTTC. Its protein is CASRSGTGGNEQFF. The full variable domain, its missing parts supplied by reference TRBV5-1 and TRBJ2-1, is KAGVTQTPRYLIKTRGQQVTLSCSPISGHRSVSWYQQTPGQGLQFLFEYFSETQRNKGNFPGRFSGRQFSNSRSEMNVSTLELGDSALYLCASRSGTGGNEQFFGPGTRLTVL.

This CDR3 is CASSQMGTGGDSPLHF. The CDR3 bases are TGTGCCAGCAGCCAGATGGGTACCGGAGGAGATTCACCCCTCCACTTT. The chain links TRBV3-1 (or the pseudogene TRBV3-2) to TRBJ1-6; D ambiguous. The CDR3 sequence is 16 residues long. V lost 3 bases and J 8 bases, leaving 17 bases between the germline ends. Germline assignment: CDR1 LGHDT and CDR2 YNNKEL (reference sequence).

This chain uses TRBV11-2 with TRBJ1-2; weak D call: TRBD1 (6 bases). Trimming stripped 4 bases from V and 3 bases from J, with 18 bases between. Germline V lookup: CDR1 SGHAT, CDR2 FQNNGV. The CDR3 loop spans 16 amino acids. The DNA for the CDR3 is TGTGCCAGCAGCTCCCCCATGTGGGCAGGGGACTATGGCTACACCTTC. This gives the protein CASSSPMWAGDYGYTF.

The chain couples TRBV19 to TRBJ2-5; TRBD1 is a possible D gene (6 bases). Germline V CDR1 and CDR2: LNHDA, SQIVND (reference sequence). CDR3 length: 14 amino acids. The V and J ends lost 8 bases and 2 bases respectively, with 15 bases between them. CDR3 loop: CASGNRVGQETQYF. CDR3 DNA sequence: TGTGCCAGTGGTAACAGGGTTGGGCAAGAGACCCAGTACTTC. The full variable domain, its missing parts supplied by reference TRBV19 and TRBJ2-5, is DGGITQSPKYLFRKEGQNVTLSCEQNLNHDAMYWYRQDPGQGLRLIYYSQIVNDFQKGDIAEGYSVSREKKESFPLTVTSAQKNPTAFYLCASGNRVGQETQYFGPGTRLLVL.

This clone turned up a few times. This rearrangement joins TRBV29-1 to TRBJ1-1; D may be TRBD1 (6 bases). The CDR3 sequence is 12 residues long. CDR1 and CDR2 (germline): SQVTM, ANQGSEA. V lost 2 bases, J lost 4 bases, and 8 bases lay in between. CDR3 region: CSVEQGSTEAFF. CDR3 DNA sequence: TGCAGCGTTGAACAGGGGAGCACTGAAGCTTTCTTT. The full variable domain, in which reference TRBV29-1 and TRBJ1-1 provide the parts outside the CDR3, is SAVISQKPSRDICQRGTSLTIQCQVDSQVTMMFWYRQQPGQSLTLIATANQGSEATYESGFVIDKFPISRPNLTFSTLTVSNMSPEDSSIYLCSVEQGSTEAFFGQGTRLTVV.

The chain employs TRBV15 and TRBJ1-5; possible D gene TRBD1, 6 bases. With 0 bases removed from V and 0 bases from J, the gap between germline ends came to 12 bases. CDR1 LNHNV and CDR2 YYDKDF come from the germline V gene (reference sequence). The CDR3 contains 17 residues. The CDR3 reads CATSRETGQYSNQPQHF. CDR3 nucleotide sequence: TGTGCCACCAGCAGAGAGACGGGACAATATAGCAATCAGCCCCAGCATTTT. The entire variable domain, with the rest obtained from reference TRBV15 and TRBJ1-5, is as follows: DAMVIQNPRYQVTQFGKPVTLSCSQTLNHNVMYWYQQKSSQAPKLLFHYYDKDFNNEADTPDNFQSRRPNTSFCFLDIRSPGLGDTAMYLCATSRETGQYSNQPQHFGDGTRLSIL.

V gene TRBV3-1 (or the pseudogene TRBV3-2) combines with J gene TRBJ1-3; TRBD1 aligns across 7 bases. V gave up 4 bases and J gave up 11 bases; unmatched junction bases: 11. CDR3 size: 14 residues. Germline V gene sequence: CDR1 LGHDT, CDR2 YNNKEL (reference sequence). The CDR3 DNA sequence: TGTGCCAGCAGCCGGGCTTCGAGACAGGGCGCCATATATTTT. Translating gives CASSRASRQGAIYF.

The chain links TRBV10-1 to TRBJ1-6, with 9 bases that match TRBD1. J gave up 2 bases and V 6 bases, and 2 bases lay outside the gene matches. The CDR3 loop spans 15 amino acids. Per the germline V gene, CDR1 is WNHNN and CDR2 is SYGVQD (reference sequence). The CDR3 region has the DNA TGCGCCAGCAGCCGGGACAGGGCCTATAATTCACCCCTCCACTTT. The encoded protein is CASSRDRAYNSPLHF.

V is TRBV19 and J is TRBJ1-1; D unclear. CDR1 and CDR2 from the germline V gene are LNHDA and SQIVND (reference sequence). There are 15 residues in the CDR3. V lost 6 bases and J 2 bases, leaving 16 bases between the germline ends. The CDR3 DNA is TGTGCCAGTAGGGATCGTAGAGGATCCAACACTGAAGCTTTCTTT. It specifies CASRDRRGSNTEAFF.

The chain uses TRBV5-1 and TRBJ1-4, with D tentatively TRBD1 (6 bases). The CDR3 contains 14 residues. Germline CDR1 and CDR2: SGHRS and YFSETQ. V lost 4 bases to trimming and J lost 7 bases, with 14 bases between them. The DNA for the CDR3 is TGCGCCAGCAGCCCGGGACAACGGGTTGAAAAACTGTTTTTT. This encodes CASSPGQRVEKLFF.

The gene calls are TRBV18 and TRBJ1-1, with unresolved D. CDR3 length: 12 residues. Germline CDR1 is KGHSH and CDR2 is LQKENI. The V and J ends lost 1 base and 4 bases respectively, with 4 bases between them. The CDR3 sequence is CASSPLITEAFF. As DNA, the CDR3 is TGTGCCAGCTCACCACTCATCACTGAAGCTTTCTTT.